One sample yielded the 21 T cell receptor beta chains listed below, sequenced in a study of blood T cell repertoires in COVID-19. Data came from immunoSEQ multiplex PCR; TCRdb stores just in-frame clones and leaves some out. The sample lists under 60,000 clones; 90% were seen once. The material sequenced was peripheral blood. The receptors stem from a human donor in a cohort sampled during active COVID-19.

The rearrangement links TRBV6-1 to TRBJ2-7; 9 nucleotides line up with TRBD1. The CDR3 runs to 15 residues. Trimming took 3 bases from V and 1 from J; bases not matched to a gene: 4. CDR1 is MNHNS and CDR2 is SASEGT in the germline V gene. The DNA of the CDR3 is TGTGCCAGCAGTGATCCGGGACAGGGATCCTACGAGCAGTACGTC. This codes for CASSDPGQGSYEQYV.

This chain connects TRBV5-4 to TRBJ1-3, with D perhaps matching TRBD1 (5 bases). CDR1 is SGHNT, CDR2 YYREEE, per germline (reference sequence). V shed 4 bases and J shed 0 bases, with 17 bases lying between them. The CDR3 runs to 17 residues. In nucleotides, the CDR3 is TGTGCCAGCAGCGATGGGACTGCCCGCCTCTCTGGAAACACCATATATTTT. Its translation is CASSDGTARLSGNTIYF.

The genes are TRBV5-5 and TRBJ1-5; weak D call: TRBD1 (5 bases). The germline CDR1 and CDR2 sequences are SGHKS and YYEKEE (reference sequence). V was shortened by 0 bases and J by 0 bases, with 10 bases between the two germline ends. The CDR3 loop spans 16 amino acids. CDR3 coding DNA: TGTGCCAGCAGCTTGGTCCCGACAGATAGCAATCAGCCCCAGCATTTT. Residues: CASSLVPTDSNQPQHF.

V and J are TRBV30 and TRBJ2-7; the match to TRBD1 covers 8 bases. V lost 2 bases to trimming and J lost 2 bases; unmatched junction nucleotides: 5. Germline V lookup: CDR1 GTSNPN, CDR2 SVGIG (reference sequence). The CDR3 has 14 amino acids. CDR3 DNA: TGTGCCTGGAGTCCCACAGGGGGAGCCTACGAGCAGTACTTC. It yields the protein CAWSPTGGAYEQYF.

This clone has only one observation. CDR3 loop: CASSFVGGYGYTF. In nucleotides, the CDR3 is TGTGCCAGCAGCTTCGTCGGAGGCTATGGCTACACCTTC. The chain has TRBV7-9 and TRBJ1-2; D gene unclear. This CDR3 has 13 residues. Per germline, CDR1 SEHNR and CDR2 FQNEAQ (reference sequence). Trimming left V 3 bases short and J 4 bases short, with 9 bases between.

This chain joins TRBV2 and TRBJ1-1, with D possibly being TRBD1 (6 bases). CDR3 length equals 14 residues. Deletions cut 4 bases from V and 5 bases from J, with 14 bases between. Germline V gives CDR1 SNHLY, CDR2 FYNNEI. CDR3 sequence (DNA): TGTGCCAGCAGTGTCACGGGGGGCGGAACTGAAGCTTTCTTT. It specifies CASSVTGGGTEAFF.

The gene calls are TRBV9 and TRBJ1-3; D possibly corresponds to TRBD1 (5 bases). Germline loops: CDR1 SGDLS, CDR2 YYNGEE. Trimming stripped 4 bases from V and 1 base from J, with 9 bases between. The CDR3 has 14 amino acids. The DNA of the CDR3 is TGTGCCAGCAGCAACCAGGGATCTGGAAACACCATATATTTT. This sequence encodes CASSNQGSGNTIYF. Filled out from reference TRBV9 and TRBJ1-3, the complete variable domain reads DSGVTQTPKHLITATGQRVTLRCSPRSGDLSVYWYQQSLDQGLQFLIQYYNGEERAKGNILERFSAQQFPDLHSELNLSSLELGDSALYFCASSNQGSGNTIYFGEGSWLTVV.

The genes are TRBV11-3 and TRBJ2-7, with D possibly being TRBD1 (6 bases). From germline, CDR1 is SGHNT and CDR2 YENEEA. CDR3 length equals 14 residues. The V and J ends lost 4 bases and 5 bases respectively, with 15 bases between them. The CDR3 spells CASSSGYKGDEQYV. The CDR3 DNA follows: TGTGCCAGCAGCTCCGGGTACAAGGGGGACGAGCAGTACGTC.

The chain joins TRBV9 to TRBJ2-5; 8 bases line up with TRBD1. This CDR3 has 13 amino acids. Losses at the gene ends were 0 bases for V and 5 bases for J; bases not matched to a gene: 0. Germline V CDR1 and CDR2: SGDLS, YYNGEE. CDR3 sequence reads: CASSVGQGETQYF. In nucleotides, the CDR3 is TGTGCCAGCAGCGTAGGACAGGGGGAGACCCAGTACTTC.

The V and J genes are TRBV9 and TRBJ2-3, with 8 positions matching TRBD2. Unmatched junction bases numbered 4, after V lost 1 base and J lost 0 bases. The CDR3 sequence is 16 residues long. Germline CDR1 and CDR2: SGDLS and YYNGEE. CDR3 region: CASSVRGGGSTDTQYF. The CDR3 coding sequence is TGTGCCAGCAGCGTACGGGGGGGCGGAAGCACAGATACGCAGTATTTT.

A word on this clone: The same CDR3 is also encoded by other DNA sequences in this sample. CDR3 sequence (DNA): TGCGCCAGCAGCTTGGCCGGCAGACTATTAAAGAACACTGAAGCTTTCTTT. Its translation is CASSLAGRLLKNTEAFF. The chain couples TRBV5-1 to TRBJ1-1; D call uncertain. This CDR3 region has 17 residues. V was clipped by 0 bases and J by 1 base, with 16 bases between them. Germline V gene data show CDR1 as SGHRS and CDR2 as YFSETQ.

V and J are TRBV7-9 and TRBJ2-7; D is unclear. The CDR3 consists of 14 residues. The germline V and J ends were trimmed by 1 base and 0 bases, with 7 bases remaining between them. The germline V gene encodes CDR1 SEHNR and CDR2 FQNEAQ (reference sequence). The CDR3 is CASSLDVNSYEQYF. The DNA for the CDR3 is TGTGCCAGCAGCTTAGATGTCAACTCCTACGAGCAGTACTTC.

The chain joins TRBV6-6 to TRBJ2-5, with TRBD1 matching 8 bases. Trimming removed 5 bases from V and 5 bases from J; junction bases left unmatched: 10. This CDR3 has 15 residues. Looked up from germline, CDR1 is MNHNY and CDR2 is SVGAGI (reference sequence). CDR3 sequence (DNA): TGTGCCAGCAGTCACGATTGGACAGGGCAGGAGACCCAGTACTTC. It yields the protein CASSHDWTGQETQYF.

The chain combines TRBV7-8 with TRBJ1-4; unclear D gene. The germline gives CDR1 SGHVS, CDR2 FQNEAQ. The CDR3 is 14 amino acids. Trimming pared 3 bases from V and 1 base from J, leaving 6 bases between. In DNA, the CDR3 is TGTGCCAGCAGCTTTGGGCAAACTAATGAAAAACTGTTTTTT. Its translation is CASSFGQTNEKLFF.

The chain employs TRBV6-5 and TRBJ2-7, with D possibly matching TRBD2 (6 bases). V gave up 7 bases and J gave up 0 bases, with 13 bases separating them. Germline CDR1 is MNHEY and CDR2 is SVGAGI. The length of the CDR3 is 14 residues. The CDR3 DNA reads TGTGCCAGCACCTCTCTTAGCGGCTCCTACGAGCAGTACTTC. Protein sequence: CASTSLSGSYEQYF.

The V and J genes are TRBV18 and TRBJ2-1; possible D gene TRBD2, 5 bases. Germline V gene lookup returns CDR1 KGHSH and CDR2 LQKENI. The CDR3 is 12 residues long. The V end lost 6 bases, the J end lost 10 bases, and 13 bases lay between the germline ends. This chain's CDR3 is CASSQGRVEQFF. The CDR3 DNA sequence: TGTGCCAGCTCCCAAGGGAGAGTCGAGCAGTTCTTC.

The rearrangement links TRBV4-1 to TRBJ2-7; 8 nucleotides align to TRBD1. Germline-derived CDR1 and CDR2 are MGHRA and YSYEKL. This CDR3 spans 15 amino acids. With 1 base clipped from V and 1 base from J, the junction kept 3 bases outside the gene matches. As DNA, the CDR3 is TGCGCCAGCAGCCAAGGACAGGGGACGTCCTACGAGCAGTACTTC. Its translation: CASSQGQGTSYEQYF.

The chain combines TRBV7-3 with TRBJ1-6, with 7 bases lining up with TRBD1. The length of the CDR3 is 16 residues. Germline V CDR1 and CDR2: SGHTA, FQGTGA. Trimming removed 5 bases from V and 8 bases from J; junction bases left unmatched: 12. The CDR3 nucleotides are TGTGCCAGCAGCGACAGGCCTACAGGGGCGGATTCACCCCTCCACTTT. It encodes CASSDRPTGADSPLHF.

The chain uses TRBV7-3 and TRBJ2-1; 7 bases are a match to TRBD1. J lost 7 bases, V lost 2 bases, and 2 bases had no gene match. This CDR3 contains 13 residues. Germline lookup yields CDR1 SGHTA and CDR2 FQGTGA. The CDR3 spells CASSLGQANEQFF. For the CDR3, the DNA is TGTGCCAGCAGCTTAGGACAGGCAAATGAGCAGTTCTTC. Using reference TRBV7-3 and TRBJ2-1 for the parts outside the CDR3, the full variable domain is GAGVSQTPSNKVTEKGKYVELRCDPISGHTALYWYRQSLGQGPEFLIYFQGTGAADDSGLPNDRFFAVRPEGSVSTLKIQRTERGDSAVYLCASSLGQANEQFFGPGTRLTVL.

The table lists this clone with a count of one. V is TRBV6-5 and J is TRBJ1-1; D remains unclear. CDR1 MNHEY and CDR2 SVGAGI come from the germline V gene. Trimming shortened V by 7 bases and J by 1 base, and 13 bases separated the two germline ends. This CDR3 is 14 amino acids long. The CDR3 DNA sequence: TGTGCCAGCACCCCCGGACTGGCGAACACTGAAGCTTTCTTT. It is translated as CASTPGLANTEAFF.

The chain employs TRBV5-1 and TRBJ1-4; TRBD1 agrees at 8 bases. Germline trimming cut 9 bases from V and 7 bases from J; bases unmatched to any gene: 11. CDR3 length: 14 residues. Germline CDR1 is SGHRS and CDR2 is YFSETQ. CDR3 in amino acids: CATPSDRGGEKLFF. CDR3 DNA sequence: TGCGCCACCCCATCCGACAGGGGAGGTGAAAAACTGTTTTTT.